One and the same sample provided the 21 T cell receptor beta chains below, sequenced in a study of graft-versus-host responses after intestinal transplantation. For these receptors, no antigen is known. Assay: immunoSEQ multiplex PCR; the TCRdb copy retains only in-frame clones and omits some. The repertoire has around 120,000 clones, 90% of them found once; the top ten carry about 0.18%. The material sequenced was unstimulated CD4+ T cells sorted from spleen or lymph node cells, taken before intestinal transplant. Receptor source: a human donor who received an intestinal transplant.

This clone was detected only a few times. This rearrangement joins TRBV18 to TRBJ2-7, with 9 bases aligning to TRBD1. The CDR3 sequence is 14 residues long. CDR1 and CDR2 from the germline V gene are KGHSH and LQKENI. The V and J ends lost 2 bases and 4 bases, in that order; junction bases with no gene match: 3. CDR3: CASSPTGQGYEQYF. The DNA for the CDR3 is TGTGCCAGCTCACCAACCGGACAGGGGTACGAGCAGTACTTC.

This chain connects TRBV7-3 to TRBJ1-2, with 7 bases that match TRBD1. Germline CDR1 SGHTA, CDR2 FQGTGA. V trimming: 5 bases; J trimming: 7 bases; junction bases outside the gene matches: 7. The CDR3 contains 13 residues. In DNA, the CDR3 is TGTGCCAGCAGCCCGACAGGGTCAACTGGCTACACCTTC. Protein product: CASSPTGSTGYTF.

This clone was seen more than once but under ten times. The chain has TRBV25-1 and TRBJ1-2; TRBD1 aligns across 7 bases. Germline V gene lookup returns CDR1 MGHDK and CDR2 SYGVNS. V was pared by 4 bases and J by 5 bases, with 4 bases of the junction left unmatched. The length of the CDR3 is 13 residues. The CDR3 sequence is CASSGQGGYGYTF. In DNA, the CDR3 is TGTGCCAGCAGTGGACAGGGAGGTTATGGCTACACCTTC.

This chain joins TRBV6-5 and TRBJ2-3; unclear D gene. CDR3 size: 13 residues. V lost 6 bases to trimming and J lost 5 bases, with 12 bases between them. In germline, CDR1 is MNHEY, CDR2 SVGAGI. CDR3 nucleotide sequence: TGTGCCAGCAGACTTACTCTCGGAGATACGCAGTATTTT. Residues: CASRLTLGDTQYF.

The gene calls are TRBV19 and TRBJ1-1; TRBD1 agrees at 7 bases. CDR1 is LNHDA and CDR2 is SQIVND in the germline V gene (reference sequence). This CDR3 has 13 amino acids. Germline trimming cut 5 bases from V and 4 bases from J; bases unmatched to any gene: 4. CDR3 DNA: TGTGCCAGTAGTGTCGACAGGGTCACTGAAGCTTTCTTT. It codes for CASSVDRVTEAFF.

This chain links TRBV9 with TRBJ2-2, with 7 bases lining up with TRBD2. The ends lost 6 bases at V and 0 bases at J; junction bases unmatched: 11. Germline V gene data show CDR1 as SGDLS and CDR2 as YYNGEE. The CDR3 consists of 17 residues. As DNA, the CDR3 is TGTGCCAGCACCTCAGAAGCGGGGCTTACGAACACCGGGGAGCTGTTTTTT. Encoded protein: CASTSEAGLTNTGELFF.

V is TRBV5-5 and J is TRBJ2-5; 7 bases fit TRBD2. V lost 6 bases to trimming and J lost 5 bases; unmatched junction nucleotides: 16. CDR1 is SGHKS, CDR2 YYEKEE, per germline (reference sequence). The CDR3 has 16 residues. CDR3 amino acids: CASITGGQALRETQYF. The CDR3 DNA reads as TGTGCCAGCATTACGGGAGGTCAGGCTTTACGTGAGACCCAGTACTTC.

This clone is a singleton in its sample. The chain is built from TRBV7-6 and TRBJ2-5; TRBD2 might be the D (6 bases). Germline CDR1 SGHVS, CDR2 FNYEAQ. The CDR3 totals 13 residues. V gave up 5 bases and J gave up 5 bases, with 12 bases separating them. CDR3 loop: CASSRGLRETQYF. Written as DNA, the CDR3 is TGTGCCAGCAGCCGGGGGTTGCGGGAGACCCAGTACTTC.

J is TRBJ2-5 and V is TRBV5-1, with a weak D call TRBD2 (6 bases). V was clipped by 4 bases and J by 1 base, with 17 bases between them. There are 16 residues in the CDR3. The germline CDR1 and CDR2 sequences are SGHRS and YFSETQ. CDR3 amino acids: CASSPAAGTSQETQYF. In nucleotides, the CDR3 is TGCGCCAGCAGCCCTGCTGCGGGAACCAGCCAAGAGACCCAGTACTTC.

The chain couples TRBV7-2 to TRBJ2-7, with 7 bases aligning to TRBD2. Germline V gene sequence: CDR1 SGHTA, CDR2 FQGNSA. The CDR3 spans 14 residues. V gave up 5 bases and J gave up 4 bases; unmatched junction bases: 8. The CDR3, as DNA: TGTGCCAGCAGCCCGGGGGGAGGGATTTACGAGCAGTACTTC. Translation: CASSPGGGIYEQYF. Combining the CDR3 with reference TRBV7-2 and TRBJ2-7 gives the whole variable domain GAGVSQSPSNKVTEKGKDVELRCDPISGHTALYWYRQSLGQGLEFLIYFQGNSAPDKSGLPSDRFSAERTGGSVSTLTIQRTQQEDSAVYLCASSPGGGIYEQYFGPGTRLTVT.

This chain joins TRBV27 and TRBJ2-1; TRBD2 matches 14 bases. Germline CDR1 MNHEY, CDR2 SMNVEV (reference sequence). V gave up 9 bases and J gave up 5 bases; unmatched junction bases: 12. CDR3 length equals 17 residues. CDR3 nucleotides: TGTGCCAGTTCCGAGGGGGGACTAGCGGGGGTGCACAATGAGCAGTTCTTC. This sequence encodes CASSEGGLAGVHNEQFF.

This chain links TRBV10-1 with TRBJ1-1; weak D call: TRBD1 (6 bases). This CDR3 comprises 12 residues. Germline V gene lookup returns CDR1 WNHNN and CDR2 SYGVQD (reference sequence). V lost 10 bases, J lost 2 bases, and 11 bases lay in between. CDR3 protein: CAILQGNTEAFF. Here the CDR3 DNA reads TGCGCCATACTACAGGGCAACACTGAAGCTTTCTTT.

There are a few counts of this clone. The chain couples TRBV6-1 to TRBJ2-5, with D hard to call. CDR1 is MNHNS, CDR2 SASEGT, per germline. Trimming took off 4 bases at V and 0 bases at J, with 12 bases between the two ends. The CDR3 contains 15 residues. CDR3 nucleotides: TGTGCCAGCAGTGTAGAGGCGACGTACCAAGAGACCCAGTACTTC. Its translation is CASSVEATYQETQYF.

CDR3 nucleotide sequence: TGTGCCAGCAGGGCAGGGTACGATTCACCCCTCCACTTT. Translating gives CASRAGYDSPLHF. The chain carries TRBV6-5 and TRBJ1-6; possible D gene TRBD1, 5 bases. Trimming removed 6 bases at V and 8 bases at J, with 11 bases between. There are 13 residues in the CDR3. Germline V gene data show CDR1 as MNHEY and CDR2 as SVGAGI.

The chain links TRBV11-2 to TRBJ2-7; D may be TRBD2 (6 bases). V lost 1 base and J lost 4, with 14 bases in between. Germline V gene data show CDR1 as SGHAT and CDR2 as FQNNGV. The CDR3 extends over 15 amino acids. In nucleotides, the CDR3 is TGTGCCAGCAGCTTAGCCAACGGGAGTCCGTACGAGCAGTACTTC. Protein: CASSLANGSPYEQYF.

This clone was observed a single time. V gene TRBV5-1 combines with J gene TRBJ2-1; weak D call: TRBD1 (6 bases). The CDR3 is made up of 14 amino acids. Germline V gives CDR1 SGHRS, CDR2 YFSETQ. The V end lost 0 bases, the J end lost 6 bases, and 10 bases lay between the germline ends. CDR3 sequence reads: CASSLARTVNEQFF. Written as DNA, the CDR3 is TGCGCCAGCAGCTTGGCCCGGACAGTCAATGAGCAGTTCTTC.

The chain has TRBV11-3 and TRBJ2-2, with D perhaps TRBD2 (6 bases). The CDR3 covers 16 residues. Trimming cost V 5 bases and J 1 base, with 14 bases left between them. The germline CDR1 and CDR2 sequences are SGHNT and YENEEA. This CDR3 reads CASSPRSGENTGELFF. CDR3 coding DNA: TGTGCCAGCAGCCCTCGCTCGGGGGAGAACACCGGGGAGCTGTTTTTT.

This rearrangement joins TRBV6-6 to TRBJ1-4; TRBD1 aligns across 7 bases. CDR1 MNHNY and CDR2 SVGAGI come from the germline V gene (reference sequence). The junction had 0 bases not matched to a gene; V was cut back by 0 bases and J by 5 bases. The CDR3 has 14 residues. This chain's CDR3 is CASSYSRGNEKLFF. The CDR3 coding sequence is TGTGCCAGCAGTTACTCCAGGGGGAATGAAAAACTGTTTTTT.

The chain links TRBV5-1 to TRBJ2-1; the D gene is possibly TRBD1 (6 bases). V was trimmed by 3 bases and J by 7 bases, leaving 32 bases between them. CDR1 is SGHRS, CDR2 YFSETQ, per germline. The CDR3 loop spans 20 amino acids. CDR3 in DNA: TGCGCCAGCAGCTCAGCGGCCCCGGAGAAAGACAGGCGACAGGTGAATGAGCAGTTCTTC. It yields the protein CASSSAAPEKDRRQVNEQFF.

This chain connects TRBV6-1 to TRBJ2-7, with 9 bases lining up with TRBD2. J gave up 1 base and V 7 bases, and 5 bases lay outside the gene matches. The CDR3 consists of 14 residues. The germline CDR1 and CDR2 sequences are MNHNS and SASEGT. As DNA, the CDR3 is TGTGCCAGCATGGTAGCGGGAGTTTCCTACGAGCAGTACTTC. Encoded protein: CASMVAGVSYEQYF.

The rearrangement uses TRBV6-5 and TRBJ1-4; 8 bases match TRBD1. The length of the CDR3 is 15 residues. CDR1 and CDR2 (germline): MNHEY, SVGAGI. V gave up 6 bases and J gave up 8 bases; unmatched junction bases: 11. In nucleotides, the CDR3 is TGTGCCAGCAGACCTTACGGACAGGGAGACGAAAAACTGTTTTTT. This encodes CASRPYGQGDEKLFF.